These 7 T cell receptor beta chains share one sample of origin, sequenced in a study of blood T cell repertoires in COVID-19. Method: immunoSEQ multiplex PCR; TCRdb's copy keeps in-frame clones and lacks some. The table shows around 61,000 clones, with 81% occurring only once. Sequencing used peripheral blood. The receptors here all came from an elderly man with acute or convalescent COVID-19.

This chain connects TRBV7-2 to TRBJ1-5; D unresolved. V lost 2 bases to trimming and J lost 7 bases, with 12 bases between them. The CDR3 extends over 14 amino acids. Germline V gene data show CDR1 as SGHTA and CDR2 as FQGNSA. CDR3 in amino acids: CASSLYSSRQPQHF. The CDR3 DNA reads as TGTGCCAGCAGCTTATACTCTTCCCGACAGCCCCAGCATTTT.

The chain carries TRBV19 and TRBJ2-5, with 8 bases aligning to TRBD2. V shed 7 bases, J shed 2 bases, and the junction held 12 bases outside the gene matches. Looked up from germline, CDR1 is LNHDA and CDR2 is SQIVND (reference sequence). This CDR3 has 16 residues. CDR3 amino acids: CASMGGSSGVQETQYF. The CDR3 DNA reads as TGTGCCAGTATGGGAGGGAGTAGCGGGGTACAAGAGACCCAGTACTTC.

This clone was recorded only once. V is TRBV19 and J is TRBJ2-2; 9 nucleotides align to TRBD1. V dropped 6 bases and J dropped 6; count of bases not matched to a gene: 5. This CDR3 contains 14 residues. Germline CDR1 is LNHDA and CDR2 is SQIVND (reference sequence). The DNA for the CDR3 is TGTGCCAGTAGCCCGACAGGGGGGGCCGGGGAGCTGTTTTTT. Translating it yields CASSPTGGAGELFF.

The rearrangement uses TRBV7-3 and TRBJ2-7, with 7 nucleotides matching TRBD1. The germline V gene encodes CDR1 SGHTA and CDR2 FQGTGA. V lost 5 bases and J lost 5; bases outside the gene matches: 12. The CDR3 length is 15 residues. The CDR3 reads CASSATGQTWDEQYF. The CDR3 nucleotides read TGTGCCAGCAGCGCGACGGGACAGACTTGGGACGAGCAGTACTTC.

The gene calls are TRBV10-3 and TRBJ2-2; D unclear. The V and J ends lost 2 bases and 7 bases respectively, with 8 bases between them. The germline gives CDR1 ENHRY, CDR2 SYGVKD. The CDR3 extends over 13 amino acids. CDR3 DNA sequence: TGTGCCATCAGTGAGACAGAACACGGGGAGCTGTTTTTT. It translates to CAISETEHGELFF.

This clone was counted a single time. The rearrangement uses TRBV28 and TRBJ1-3, with 9 nucleotides matching TRBD1. In germline, CDR1 is MDHEN, CDR2 SYDVKM. The CDR3 length is 16 residues. Trimming took 4 bases from V and 2 from J; bases not matched to a gene: 6. CDR3 protein: CASSSPGQGAGNTIYF. Here the CDR3 DNA reads TGTGCCAGCAGTTCCCCGGGACAGGGTGCTGGAAACACCATATATTTT.

V gene TRBV9 combines with J gene TRBJ1-6; no reliable D call. V gave up 0 bases and J gave up 5 bases, with 9 bases separating them. Looked up from germline, CDR1 is SGDLS and CDR2 is YYNGEE. The CDR3 length is 15 residues. CDR3 sequence (DNA): TGTGCCAGCAGCGTAGGAAGGAGAGATAATTCACCCCTCCACTTT. Amino acids: CASSVGRRDNSPLHF.